The 11 T cell receptor beta chains below were found in one sample sequenced in a study of blood T cell repertoires in COVID-19. Sequencing used immunoSEQ multiplex PCR; TCRdb keeps in-frame clones, though not all of them. Among around 300,000 clones listed, roughly nine tenths were seen once. Sequenced sample: PBMCs or T cells enriched from blood (not recorded which). Receptor source: a woman aged 40-49 years who had recovered from COVID-19.

V is TRBV2 and J is TRBJ1-2; 9 bases line up with TRBD1. The CDR3 runs to 12 residues. Germline V gives CDR1 SNHLY, CDR2 FYNNEI. With 6 bases clipped from V and 6 bases from J, the junction kept 2 bases outside the gene matches. CDR3 residues: CASRDRGHGYTF. The DNA of the CDR3 is TGTGCCAGCAGGGACAGGGGTCATGGCTACACCTTC.

The rearrangement links TRBV6-5 to TRBJ1-5, with 7 bases that match TRBD1. In germline, CDR1 is MNHEY, CDR2 SVGAGI. After removal of 6 bases from V and 2 bases from J, the junction contained 7 bases not matched to a gene. This CDR3 has 15 amino acids. The CDR3 coding sequence is TGTGCCAGCAGAGGACAGGTAGGGGGCAATCAGCCCCAGCATTTT. Translated: CASRGQVGGNQPQHF.

The DNA for the CDR3 is TGTGCCAGCAGCTTGACTAGCGGGGTTGAAGATACGCAGTATTTT. Translated: CASSLTSGVEDTQYF. V usage is TRBV5-4 and J usage is TRBJ2-3, with 10 bases fitting TRBD2. J lost 5 bases, V lost 1 base, and 4 bases had no gene match. CDR3 length: 15 residues. Germline V gene sequence: CDR1 SGHNT, CDR2 YYREEE (reference sequence).

The chain uses TRBV15 and TRBJ1-6; weak D call: TRBD1 (5 bases). With 3 bases removed from V and 7 bases from J, the gap between germline ends came to 13 bases. The CDR3 sequence is 15 residues long. Looked up from germline, CDR1 is LNHNV and CDR2 is YYDKDF (reference sequence). In DNA, the CDR3 is TGTGCCACCAGCAGGGAGCAGGGACTCAATTCACCCCTCCACTTT. Protein: CATSREQGLNSPLHF.

The J gene is TRBJ2-7, the V gene TRBV2; weak D call: TRBD1 (6 bases). There are 15 residues in the CDR3. Germline V gene lookup returns CDR1 SNHLY and CDR2 FYNNEI. The V gene lost 6 bases and the J gene lost 0 bases, with 15 bases spanning the gap. The CDR3 DNA is TGTGCCAGCAGACCTGACAGGACCCCCTCCTACGAGCAGTACTTC. Encoded protein: CASRPDRTPSYEQYF.

This clone came up once. The rearrangement uses TRBV7-9 and TRBJ1-2; 7 nucleotides line up with TRBD1. The germline V gene has CDR1 SEHNR and CDR2 FQNEAQ (reference sequence). The ends lost 4 bases at V and 1 base at J; junction bases unmatched: 6. The length of the CDR3 is 15 residues. The CDR3 sequence is CASSYRGPLNYGYTF. CDR3 DNA: TGTGCCAGCAGCTACAGGGGTCCCCTTAACTATGGCTACACCTTC.

The rearrangement uses TRBV2 and TRBJ2-7; a weak D match, TRBD1 (5 bases). The germline V gene has CDR1 SNHLY and CDR2 FYNNEI. The CDR3 contains 14 residues. With 7 bases removed from V and 6 bases from J, the gap between germline ends came to 19 bases. The CDR3 sequence: CASTPSRVFGEQYF. Here the CDR3 DNA reads TGTGCCAGCACCCCCAGCAGGGTGTTCGGCGAGCAGTACTTC.

This clone has just one count. CDR3 nucleotides: TGCAGCGCTGACACGCCGGGGGGGACTGAAGCTTTCTTT. This gives the protein CSADTPGGTEAFF. V usage is TRBV29-1 and J usage is TRBJ1-1; a possible D gene is TRBD1 (5 bases). The germline V gene encodes CDR1 SQVTM and CDR2 ANQGSEA. Trimming removed 7 bases at V and 5 bases at J, with 17 bases between. This CDR3 is built from 13 residues.

The genes are TRBV20-1 and TRBJ1-1; 7 bases are a match to TRBD1. Germline V gene lookup returns CDR1 DFQATT and CDR2 SNEGSKA (reference sequence). Trimming took 4 bases from V and 6 from J; bases not matched to a gene: 5. This CDR3 comprises 12 residues. The CDR3 reads CSAIDRAPEAFF. In DNA form, the CDR3 reads TGCAGTGCTATTGACAGGGCGCCTGAAGCTTTCTTT.

The chain uses TRBV18 and TRBJ1-5; D ambiguous. Between the trimmed V and J ends, which lost 3 bases and 3 bases, there was a span of 9 bases. This CDR3 region has 14 residues. In germline, CDR1 is KGHSH, CDR2 LQKENI. CDR3 sequence (DNA): TGTGCCAGCTCACCCGAGAAGAACAATCAGCCCCAGCATTTT. The encoded protein is CASSPEKNNQPQHF.

The chain recombines TRBV7-2 with TRBJ2-3, with 8 bases lining up with TRBD1. This CDR3 comprises 15 residues. Germline V CDR1 and CDR2: SGHTA, FQGNSA. V was clipped by 3 bases and J by 3 bases; unmatched bases: 5. The CDR3 region is CASSFRGQGTDTQYF. The CDR3 DNA sequence: TGTGCCAGCAGCTTCAGGGGGCAGGGGACAGATACGCAGTATTTT.